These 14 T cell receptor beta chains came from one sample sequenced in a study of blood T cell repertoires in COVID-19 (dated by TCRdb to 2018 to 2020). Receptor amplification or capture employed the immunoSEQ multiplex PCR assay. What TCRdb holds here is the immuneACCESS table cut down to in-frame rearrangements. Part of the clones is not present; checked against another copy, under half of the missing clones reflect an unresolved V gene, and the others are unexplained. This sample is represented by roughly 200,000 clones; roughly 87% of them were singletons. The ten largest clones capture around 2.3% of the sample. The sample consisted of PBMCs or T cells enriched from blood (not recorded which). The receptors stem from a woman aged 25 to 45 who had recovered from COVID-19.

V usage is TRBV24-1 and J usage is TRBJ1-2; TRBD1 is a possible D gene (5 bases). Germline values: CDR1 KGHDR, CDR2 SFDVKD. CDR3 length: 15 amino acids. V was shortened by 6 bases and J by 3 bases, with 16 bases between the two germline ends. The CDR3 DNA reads TGTGCCACCAGTCTAACAGGCTCCCCGGACTATGGCTACACCTTC. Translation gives CATSLTGSPDYGYTF.

Here the CDR3 reads CASSQDKTSGGAYGETQYF. CDR3 in DNA: TGTGCCAGCAGCCAAGATAAGACTAGCGGGGGGGCCTATGGTGAGACCCAGTACTTC. The rearrangement uses TRBV3-1 (or the pseudogene TRBV3-2) and TRBJ2-5; 14 bases line up with TRBD2. Trimming took 0 bases from V and 5 from J; bases not matched to a gene: 11. Germline CDR1 and CDR2: LGHDT and YNNKEL (reference sequence). CDR3 length: 19 amino acids.

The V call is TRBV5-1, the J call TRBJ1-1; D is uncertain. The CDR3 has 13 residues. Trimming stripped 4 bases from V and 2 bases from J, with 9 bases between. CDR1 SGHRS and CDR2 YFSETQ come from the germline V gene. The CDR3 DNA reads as TGCGCCAGCAGCATGGACGGTAACACTGAAGCTTTCTTT. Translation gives CASSMDGNTEAFF. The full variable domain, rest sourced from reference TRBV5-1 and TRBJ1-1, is KAGVTQTPRYLIKTRGQQVTLSCSPISGHRSVSWYQQTPGQGLQFLFEYFSETQRNKGNFPGRFSGRQFSNSRSEMNVSTLELGDSALYLCASSMDGNTEAFFGQGTRLTVV.

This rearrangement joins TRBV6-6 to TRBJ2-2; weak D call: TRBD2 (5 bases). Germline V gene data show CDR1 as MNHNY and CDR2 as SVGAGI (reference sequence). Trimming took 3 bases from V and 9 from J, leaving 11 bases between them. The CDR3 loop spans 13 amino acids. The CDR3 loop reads CASSYLGGRELFF. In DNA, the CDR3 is TGTGCCAGCAGTTATCTAGGAGGCAGGGAGCTGTTTTTT.

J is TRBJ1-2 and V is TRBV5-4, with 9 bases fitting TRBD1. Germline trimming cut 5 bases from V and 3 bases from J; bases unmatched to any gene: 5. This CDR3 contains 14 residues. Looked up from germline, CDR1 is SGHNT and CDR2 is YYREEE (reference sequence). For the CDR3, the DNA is TGTGCCAGCAGGTACAGGGGGCAAGACTATGGCTACACCTTC. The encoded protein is CASRYRGQDYGYTF. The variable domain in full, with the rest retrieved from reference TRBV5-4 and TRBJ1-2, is ETGVTQSPTHLIKTRGQQVTLRCSSQSGHNTVSWYQQALGQGPQFIFQYYREEENGRGNFPPRFSGLQFPNYSSELNVNALELDDSALYLCASRYRGQDYGYTFGSGTRLTVV.

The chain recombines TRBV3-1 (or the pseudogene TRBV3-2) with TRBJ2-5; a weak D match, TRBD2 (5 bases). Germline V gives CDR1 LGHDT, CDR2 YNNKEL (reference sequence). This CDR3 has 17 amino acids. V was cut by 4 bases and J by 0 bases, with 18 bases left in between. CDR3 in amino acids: CASSPDEVPGNQETQYF. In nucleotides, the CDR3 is TGTGCCAGCAGCCCAGACGAGGTCCCGGGGAACCAAGAGACCCAGTACTTC.

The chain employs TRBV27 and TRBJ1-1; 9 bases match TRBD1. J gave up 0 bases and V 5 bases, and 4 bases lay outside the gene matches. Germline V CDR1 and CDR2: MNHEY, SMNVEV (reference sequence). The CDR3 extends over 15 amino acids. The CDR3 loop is CASSVDRGVNTEAFF. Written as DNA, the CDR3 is TGTGCCAGCAGTGTTGACAGGGGGGTGAACACTGAAGCTTTCTTT.

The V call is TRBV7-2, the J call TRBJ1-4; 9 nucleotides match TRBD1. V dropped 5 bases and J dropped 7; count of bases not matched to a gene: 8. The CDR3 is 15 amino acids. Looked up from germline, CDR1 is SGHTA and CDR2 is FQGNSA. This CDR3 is CASSLGTGLTEKLFF. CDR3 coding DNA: TGTGCCAGCAGCCTAGGGACAGGGTTAACTGAAAAACTGTTTTTT.

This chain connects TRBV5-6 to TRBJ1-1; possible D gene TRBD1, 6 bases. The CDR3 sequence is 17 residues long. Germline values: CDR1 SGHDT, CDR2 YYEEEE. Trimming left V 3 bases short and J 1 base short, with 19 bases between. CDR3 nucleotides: TGTGCCAGCAGCTGGAACAAAAAGGGACATAGGAACACTGAAGCTTTCTTT. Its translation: CASSWNKKGHRNTEAFF.

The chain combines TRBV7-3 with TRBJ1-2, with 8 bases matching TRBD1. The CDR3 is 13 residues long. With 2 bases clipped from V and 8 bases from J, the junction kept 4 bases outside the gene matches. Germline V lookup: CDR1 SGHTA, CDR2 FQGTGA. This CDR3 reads CASSLSGGEGYTF. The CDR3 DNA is TGTGCCAGCAGCTTATCAGGGGGCGAGGGCTACACCTTC.

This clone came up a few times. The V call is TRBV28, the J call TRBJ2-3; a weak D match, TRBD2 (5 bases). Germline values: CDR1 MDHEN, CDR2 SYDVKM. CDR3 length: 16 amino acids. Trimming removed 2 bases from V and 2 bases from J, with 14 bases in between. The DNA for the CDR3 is TGTGCCAGCAGTTTACCGGCAGGAGGAATCACAGATACGCAGTATTTT. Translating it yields CASSLPAGGITDTQYF. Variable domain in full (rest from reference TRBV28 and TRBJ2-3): DVKVTQSSRYLVKRTGEKVFLECVQDMDHENMFWYRQDPGLGLRLIYFSYDVKMKEKGDIPEGYSVSREKKERFSLILESASTNQTSMYLCASSLPAGGITDTQYFGPGTRLTVL.

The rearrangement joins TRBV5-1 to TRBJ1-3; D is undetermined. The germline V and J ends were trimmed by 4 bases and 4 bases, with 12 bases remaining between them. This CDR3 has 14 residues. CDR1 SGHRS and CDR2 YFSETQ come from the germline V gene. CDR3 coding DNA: TGCGCCAGCAGCCTAGAGATCACCGGAAACACCATATATTTT. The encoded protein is CASSLEITGNTIYF.

CDR3 sequence (DNA): TGCAGCGTTGAGTCGCGGGGGCGCCTAACAGCCTACACCTTC. As protein: CSVESRGRLTAYTF. The chain couples TRBV29-1 to TRBJ1-2, with D possibly being TRBD1 (6 bases). Trimming took 3 bases from V and 10 from J, leaving 21 bases between them. The CDR3 runs 14 residues. Germline lookup yields CDR1 SQVTM and CDR2 ANQGSEA.

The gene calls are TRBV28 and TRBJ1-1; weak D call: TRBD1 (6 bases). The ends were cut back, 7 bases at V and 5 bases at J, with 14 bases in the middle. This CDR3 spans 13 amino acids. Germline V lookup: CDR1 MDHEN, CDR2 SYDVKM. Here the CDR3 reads CASKNRGGTEAFF. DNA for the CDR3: TGTGCCAGCAAGAACAGAGGGGGTACTGAAGCTTTCTTT.